The text below deals with one T cell receptor (beta chain). Authors' methods: Nucleated cell number was recorded as an estimate derived from reference gene primer amplification. The repertoire was sequenced with immunoSEQ multiplex PCR; TCRdb's copy has only in-frame clones and lacks some. That table furnishes V, J and clone size, whereas the DNA furnished D and trimming. The sample lists under 500,000 clones; around 89% were seen once. CDR1 is SGHRS, CDR2 YFSETQ, per germline. The CDR3 covers 15 residues. The V gene end was trimmed by 4 bases and the J gene end by 6 bases; junction bases not matched to a gene: 8. This sample stems from a study of blood T cell repertoires in COVID-19. Study overall: Specimens from acute and convalescent COVID-19 originated in the United States, Italy and Spain. Sources were T cells, B-cell-depleted T cells, or PBMCs; the material itself was cDNA or gDNA.

The specimen sequenced was peripheral blood. The TCR originated in a woman aged 30 to 39 with acute or convalescent COVID-19. The V and J genes are TRBV5-1 and TRBJ2-5; 11 bases are a match to TRBD1. The CDR3 sequence: CASSPSGTGGQTQYF. CDR3 coding DNA: TGCGCCAGCAGCCCGTCGGGGACAGGGGGTCAGACCCAGTACTTC. The whole variable domain, remainder taken from reference TRBV5-1 and TRBJ2-5, is KAGVTQTPRYLIKTRGQQVTLSCSPISGHRSVSWYQQTPGQGLQFLFEYFSETQRNKGNFPGRFSGRQFSNSRSEMNVSTLELGDSALYLCASSPSGTGGQTQYFGPGTRLLVL.